These T cell receptor beta chains were read from a single sample in a study of T cell responses to AZD1222 COVID-19 vaccine. The data were produced by immunoSEQ multiplex PCR, yet TCRdb's version contains in-frame clones alone and is incomplete. The table records about 110,000 clones, about nine tenths of them present only once. Sample: peripheral blood, taken on day 0 of AZD1222 vaccination. These receptors were obtained from an adult in good health. Both conserved end residues are part of each CDR3. The D gene is left open where the match is weak. Not all rows give a size; the values are once, few, many and, for expanded clones, a class.

NA | NA | TRBJ1-5 | TRBV6-5 | TGTGCCAGCAGAGCGGAACTTAGCAATCAGCCCCAGCATTTT | CASRAELSNQPQHF
NA | TRBD2 | TRBJ2-4 | TRBV5-6 | TGTGCCAGCAGGTCGGGGGGAGCCAAAAACATTCAGTACTTC | CASRSGGAKNIQYF
NA | NA | TRBJ1-1 | TRBV7-9 | TGTGCCAGCAGCCCGGCGGGGGGAAACACTGAAGCTTTCTTT | CASSPAGGNTEAFF
NA | NA | TRBJ2-7 | TRBV9 | TGTGCCAGCAGCGTAGAGGCGGGAACGGTTTACGAGCAGTACTTC | CASSVEAGTVYEQYF
NA | NA | TRBJ2-1 | TRBV6-5 | TGTGCCAGCAGTTACGATATAGGGGGGATAAGGAATGAGCAGTTCTTC | CASSYDIGGIRNEQFF
NA | TRBD2 | TRBJ2-1 | TRBV19 | TGTGCCAGTAGAAAGACTAGCGGGAGGGCCTATGAGCAGTTCTTC | CASRKTSGRAYEQFF
NA | NA | TRBJ2-7 | TRBV5-8 | TGTGCCAGCAGCTTGGACCTTACGAAGCAGTACTTC | CASSLDLTKQYF
NA | TRBD2 | TRBJ2-1 | TRBV19 | TGTGCCAGTAGTATCGGGAGGGCCCGGGATGAGCAGTTCTTC | CASSIGRARDEQFF
NA | NA | TRBJ1-1 | TRBV25-1 | TGTGCCAGCGGAAGGGGCAGGAACACTGAAGCTTTCTTT | CASGRGRNTEAFF
NA | NA | TRBJ1-2 | TRBV5-4 | TGTGCCAGCAGCTTTATGTGGAACCAATATGGCTACACCTTC | CASSFMWNQYGYTF
NA | NA | TRBJ2-5 | TRBV24-1 | TGTGCCACCAGTACCCGGGGGGCTGAGGAGACCCAGTACTTC | CATSTRGAEETQYF
NA | NA | TRBJ2-3 | TRBV9 | TGTGCCAGCAGCGTAGGCCGGGGGGCGATTAGCACAGATACGCAGTATTTT | CASSVGRGAISTDTQYF
NA | NA | TRBJ2-7 | TRBV5-4 | TGTGCCAGCAGCTTCCTAGGGGGAGACGAGCAGTACTTC | CASSFLGGDEQYF
NA | TRBD2 | TRBJ2-1 | TRBV12-3/TRBV12-4 | TGTGCCAGTTCGGATAGCGGGACTTTGCAGTTCTTC | CASSDSGTLQFF
NA | NA | TRBJ1-2 | TRBV18 | TGTGCCAGCTCACCCAACCCGCAGTTACTCTATGGCTACACCTTC | CASSPNPQLLYGYTF
NA | NA | TRBJ2-5 | TRBV3-1/TRBV3-2 | TGTGCCAGCAGCCAAGATTGGTCAGAAACCCAGTACCAAGAGACCCAGTACTTC | CASSQDWSETQYQETQYF
NA | NA | TRBJ2-7 | TRBV19 | TGTGCCAGTAGTTCTCCCGGGAGCTTGATCGAGCAGTACTTC | CASSSPGSLIEQYF
NA | TRBD2 | TRBJ2-1 | TRBV24-1 | TGTGCCACCAGTGATTTCGTAGCGGGGGATTACAATGAGCAGTTCTTC | CATSDFVAGDYNEQFF
NA | TRBD1 | TRBJ1-4 | TRBV7-9 | TGTGCCAGCAGCTTAGCCGGACAGGGGACTAATGAAAAACTGTTTTTT | CASSLAGQGTNEKLFF
once | NA | TRBJ1-1 | TRBV19 | TGTGCCAGTAGACCCAGGCCGGACAACTCCCTGGGGACTGAAGCTTTCTTT | CASRPRPDNSLGTEAFF
NA | TRBD2 | TRBJ2-1 | TRBV9 | TGTGCCAGCAGCGTAGAAATAGCGGGAGGGCCCAGGAATGAGCAGTTCTTC | CASSVEIAGGPRNEQFF
NA | NA | TRBJ1-5 | TRBV5-1 | TGCGCCAGCAGATCAGGAGACAATCAGCCCCAGCATTTT | CASRSGDNQPQHF
NA | NA | TRBJ1-5 | TRBV19 | TGTGCCAGTAGTAGAGGCGGGCAAGGCAATCAGCCCCAGCATTTT | CASSRGGQGNQPQHF
NA | NA | TRBJ1-5 | TRBV9 | TGTGCCAGCAGCCCCCGGGGGGCCCTCAATCAGCCCCAGCATTTT | CASSPRGALNQPQHF
NA | TRBD2 | TRBJ2-2 | TRBV11-3 | TGTGCCAGCAGTCCTGGGACTAGCCCTAACACCGGGGAGCTGTTTTTT | CASSPGTSPNTGELFF
NA | TRBD2 | TRBJ2-7 | TRBV6-2/TRBV6-3 | TGTGCCAGCAGTTACGGCGGGAGTAGGTACGAGCAGTACTTC | CASSYGGSRYEQYF
NA | NA | TRBJ2-2 | TRBV12-3/TRBV12-4 | TGTGCCATCCTGACAGCGAACACCGGGGAGCTGTTTTTT | CAILTANTGELFF
NA | TRBD1 | TRBJ1-1 | TRBV28 | TGTGCCAGCCGAAGACAGGGGGGTACTGAAGCTTTCTTT | CASRRQGGTEAFF
NA | TRBD2 | TRBJ2-5 | TRBV19 | TGTGCCAGTAGTATAAGAGCGGGGGACCAAGAGACCCAGTACTTC | CASSIRAGDQETQYF
NA | NA | TRBJ2-1 | TRBV11-2 | TGTGCCAGCAGCGTCCCGGGACGTAAATCCTACAATGAGCAGTTCTTC | CASSVPGRKSYNEQFF
NA | NA | TRBJ2-5 | TRBV2 | TGTGCCAGCAGTGAAAACCTGACCCAGTACTTC | CASSENLTQYF
few | NA | TRBJ1-1 | TRBV6-5 | TGTGCCAGCAGTTACGGCAGGGGCGGCACTGAAGCTTTCTTT | CASSYGRGGTEAFF
NA | TRBD1 | TRBJ1-1 | TRBV7-9 | TGTGCCAGCAGCGCCGACAGGGACACTGAAGCTTTCTTT | CASSADRDTEAFF
NA | NA | TRBJ1-1 | TRBV5-4 | TGTGCCAGCAGCGCACAGGGTATGAACACTGAAGCTTTCTTT | CASSAQGMNTEAFF
NA | NA | TRBJ1-2 | TRBV28 | TGTGCCAGCAGTTTCTGGGGGGCGCGGGGCTACACCTTC | CASSFWGARGYTF
NA | NA | TRBJ1-5 | TRBV5-8 | TGTGCCAGCAGCATGGGATTACGGGAGAATCAGCCCCAGCATTTT | CASSMGLRENQPQHF
NA | NA | TRBJ2-5 | TRBV5-1 | TGCGCCAGCCAGCGGAATTCCAAAGAGACCCAGTACTTC | CASQRNSKETQYF
NA | NA | TRBJ1-5 | TRBV3-1/TRBV3-2 | TGTGCCAGCAGCCAAGCAGGGGCTGAGGGCAATCAGCCCCAGCATTTT | CASSQAGAEGNQPQHF
NA | NA | TRBJ1-3 | TRBV6-5 | TGTGCCAGCAGTTACGGGGGGATCGACTCTGGAAACACCATATATTTT | CASSYGGIDSGNTIYF
NA | TRBD2 | TRBJ2-3 | TRBV5-1 | TGCGCCAGCAGCTTACCGGCAACTAGCGGTGGGCGCACAGATACGCAGTATTTT | CASSLPATSGGRTDTQYF
NA | NA | TRBJ2-5 | TRBV28 | TGTGCCAGCAGTCCCACTGGACTCCTCCCTCTAGAGACCCAGTACTTC | CASSPTGLLPLETQYF
NA | NA | TRBJ2-3 | TRBV5-1 | TGCGCCAGCAGCTTAGAGGGGAGCACAGATACGCAGTATTTT | CASSLEGSTDTQYF
NA | TRBD1 | TRBJ1-5 | TRBV6-5 | TGTGCCAGCAGTTACGGGACAGGGGTTGGTCAGCCCCAGCATTTT | CASSYGTGVGQPQHF
NA | NA | TRBJ2-7 | TRBV12-3/TRBV12-4 | TGTGCCAGCAGTTTAGGGTACGAGCAGTACTTC | CASSLGYEQYF
NA | NA | TRBJ1-5 | TRBV19 | TGTGCCAGTAGTATCACAGTGGGGTCCAATCAGCCCCAGCATTTT | CASSITVGSNQPQHF
NA | TRBD1 | TRBJ2-1 | TRBV7-2 | TGTGCCAGCAGCTTAGTAGGGACAGGGGGGTACAATGAGCAGTTCTTC | CASSLVGTGGYNEQFF
NA | TRBD1 | TRBJ2-5 | TRBV18 | TGTGCCAGCTCACCTTTACAGGGGGCTGGGGAGACCCAGTACTTC | CASSPLQGAGETQYF
NA | NA | TRBJ1-1 | TRBV10-2 | TGCGCCAGCAGTGAAACGGCTATGAACACTGAAGCTTTCTTT | CASSETAMNTEAFF